This is a list of T cell receptor beta chains from one sample in a study of T cell repertoires in cytomegalovirus infection. What these receptors recognize is not known. TCRdb processed the reads anew with MiXCR; each CDR3 protein has one entry. The table records over 50,000 distinct CDR3 sequences, 20% of them present only once. Specimen: CD8+ T cells from cultured PBMCs, collected from culture after CMV antigen stimulation. All receptors come from a human donor in good health (CMV status not recorded). Some clones in this sample may be carry-over from other donors' samples. CDR3s include the opening cysteine and the closing phenylalanine or tryptophan. The D gene is left open where the match is weak. Expanded clones get a size class; other rows say once, few or many, or leave the size out.

len	abundance	v_gene	j_gene	d_gene	CDR3nt	CDR3aa
16	.	TRBV4-1	TRBJ1-2	.	TGCGCCAGCAGCCAAGGAAGGACAACTTCTAACTATGGCTACACCTTC	CASSQGRTTSNYGYTF
16	.	TRBV7-9	TRBJ2-1	.	TGTGCCAGCAGCTTAGCGCAGGGGAGCTCCTACAATGAGCAGTTCTTC	CASSLAQGSSYNEQFF
16	few	TRBV6-4	TRBJ2-3	.	TGTGCCAGCAGTGACTCCCCCGCCGCTAGCACAGATACGCAGTATTTT	CASSDSPAASTDTQYF
18	few	TRBV6-5	TRBJ2-1	.	TGTGCCAGCAGTTCCACACGGACACTCACCCACTCCTACAATGAGCAGTTCTTC	CASSSTRTLTHSYNEQFF
11	few	TRBV19	TRBJ1-2	.	TGTGCCATTACAGGCTTAGGCGGCTACACCTTC	CAITGLGGYTF
13	few	TRBV7-9	TRBJ2-5	TRBD1	TGTGCCAGCAGCCGGGACAGACAAGAGACCCAGTACTTC	CASSRDRQETQYF
15	few	TRBV12-3/TRBV12-4	TRBJ2-4	.	TGTGCCAGCACCTCCTCCGAGGCAGTAGAAAACATTCAGTACTTC	CASTSSEAVENIQYF
15	few	TRBV4-3	TRBJ1-2	.	TGCGCCAGCAGCCAAGGACCTCTAACTAACTATGGCTACACCTTC	CASSQGPLTNYGYTF
15	.	TRBV7-8	TRBJ2-1	.	TGTGCCAGCAGCTTAGTGTCGGGTTCCTACAATGAGCAGTTCTTC	CASSLVSGSYNEQFF
16	.	TRBV7-9	TRBJ2-5	TRBD1	TGTGCCAGCAGCATACGACAGGGTGCAAACCAAGAGACCCAGTACTTC	CASSIRQGANQETQYF
16	few	TRBV7-9	TRBJ2-1	.	TGTGCCAGCAGCCATCCCGGGGAGCCCACGTACAATGAGCAGTTCTTC	CASSHPGEPTYNEQFF
15	.	TRBV7-6	TRBJ1-2	TRBD1	TGTGCCAGCAGCCCCGACAGGGGATTTGGCTATGGCTACACCTTC	CASSPDRGFGYGYTF
14	.	TRBV6-5	TRBJ1-1	.	TGTGCCAGCAGTTACGAGGGACCGAACACTGAAGCTTTCTTT	CASSYEGPNTEAFF
14	.	TRBV5-1	TRBJ1-1	TRBD1	TGCGCCAGCAGCACAGGGGAGGGGAACACTGAAGCTTTCTTT	CASSTGEGNTEAFF
18	.	TRBV7-9	TRBJ2-2	TRBD2	TGTGCCAGCAGCCTCCAGGGAGGGAAAAGAGGAGAGACCGGGGAGCTGTTTTTT	CASSLQGGKRGETGELFF
14	.	TRBV7-2	TRBJ1-2	.	TGTGCCAGCAGCTTATTCCTCCCCCCGGGGGGCTACACCTTC	CASSLFLPPGGYTF
15	.	TRBV4-2	TRBJ2-1	.	TGTGCCAGCAGCCACGACCCAGAGGGCTACAATGAGCAGTTCTTC	CASSHDPEGYNEQFF
15	.	TRBV7-2	TRBJ2-5	TRBD1	TGTGCCAGCAGCTATACGACAGGGCGGGCGGAGACCCAGTACTTC	CASSYTTGRAETQYF
18	.	TRBV6-2/TRBV6-3	TRBJ2-3	TRBD2	TGTGCCAGCAGTTACCCTAGCGGGGGGACCTCTAGCACAGATACGCAGTATTTT	CASSYPSGGTSSTDTQYF
18	few	TRBV7-8	TRBJ1-6	.	TGTGCCAGCAGCTTAGGACCTTCAGGGCTCCTAAGGAATTCACCCCTCCACTTT	CASSLGPSGLLRNSPLHF
16	.	TRBV2	TRBJ2-7	.	TGTGCCAGCCGGATAGTAGTGGACCCAACCGACTACGAGCAGTACTTC	CASRIVVDPTDYEQYF
14	few	TRBV12-3/TRBV12-4	TRBJ1-1	.	TGTGCCAGCAGTTTACGACCTACGAACACTGAAGCTTTCTTT	CASSLRPTNTEAFF
14	many	TRBV28	TRBJ1-5	.	TGTGCCAGCAGTTTAGAACAGGGCGATCAGCCCCAGCATTTT	CASSLEQGDQPQHF
12	few	TRBV7-2	TRBJ1-1	.	TGTGCCAGCAGCTTCCAGAACACTGAAGCTTTCTTT	CASSFQNTEAFF
12	.	TRBV7-6	TRBJ2-4	.	TGTGCCAGCAGCAAGGGGGAAAACATTCAGTACTTC	CASSKGENIQYF
14	few	TRBV12-3/TRBV12-4	TRBJ2-5	.	TGTGCCAGCAGTTTTAATGGGATCCAAGAGACCCAGTACTTC	CASSFNGIQETQYF
16	few	TRBV7-9	TRBJ1-2	TRBD1	TGTGCCAGCAGCCCAGGGGACAGGGGGCCTGACTATGGCTACACCTTC	CASSPGDRGPDYGYTF
16	.	TRBV15	TRBJ1-4	.	TGTGCCACCAGCAGTTACTACGGATCGGCTAATGAAAAACTGTTTTTT	CATSSYYGSANEKLFF
15	few	TRBV7-8	TRBJ2-3	.	TGTGCCAGCAGCTTCAGACAGTCTAGCACAGATACGCAGTATTTT	CASSFRQSSTDTQYF
12	few	TRBV7-2	TRBJ2-1	.	TGTGCCAGCAGCTTAGGGTTCCGGGAGCAGTTCTTC	CASSLGFREQFF
15	.	TRBV7-2	TRBJ2-7	TRBD2	TGTGCCAGCAGCCACAGGACTAGCGGGGGGTACGAGCAGTACTTC	CASSHRTSGGYEQYF
15	.	TRBV7-2	TRBJ2-1	TRBD1	TGTGCCAGCAGCTTGCCGGACAGGGTCCTCGATGAGCAGTTCTTC	CASSLPDRVLDEQFF
13	many	TRBV4-2	TRBJ2-1	.	TGTGCCAGCAGCCAAGAATTCCAGTATGAGCAGTTCTTC	CASSQEFQYEQFF
15	few	TRBV7-2	TRBJ2-5	TRBD2	TGTGCCAGCAGCCAACTAGCGGGGGGGCCGGAGACCCAGTACTTC	CASSQLAGGPETQYF
14	few	TRBV7-2	TRBJ2-7	.	TGTGCCAGCAGCTTTGACGGGAGAGGCTACGAGCAGTACTTC	CASSFDGRGYEQYF
12	many	TRBV7-9	TRBJ1-5	.	TGTGCCAGCAGTTCAGGGAATCAGCCCCAGCATTTT	CASSSGNQPQHF
13	few	TRBV10-3	TRBJ2-1	TRBD2	TGTGCCAGCAGTAGCGGGGGGGCCCTTGAGCAGTTCTTC	CASSSGGALEQFF